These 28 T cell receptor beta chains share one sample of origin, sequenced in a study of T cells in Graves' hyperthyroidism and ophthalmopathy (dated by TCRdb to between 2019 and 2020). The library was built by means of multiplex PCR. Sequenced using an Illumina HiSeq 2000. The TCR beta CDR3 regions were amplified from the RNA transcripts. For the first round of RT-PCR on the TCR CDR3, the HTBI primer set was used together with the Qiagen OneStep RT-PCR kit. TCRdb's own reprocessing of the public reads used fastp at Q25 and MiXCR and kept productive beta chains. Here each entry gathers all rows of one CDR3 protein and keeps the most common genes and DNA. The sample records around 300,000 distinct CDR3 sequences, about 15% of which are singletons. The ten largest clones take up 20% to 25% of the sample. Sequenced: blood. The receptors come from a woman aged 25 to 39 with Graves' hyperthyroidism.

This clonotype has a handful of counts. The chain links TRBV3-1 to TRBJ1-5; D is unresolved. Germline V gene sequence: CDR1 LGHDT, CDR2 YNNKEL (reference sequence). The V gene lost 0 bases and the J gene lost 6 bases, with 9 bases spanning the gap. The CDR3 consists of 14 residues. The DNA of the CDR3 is TGTGCCAGCAGCCAAGAGCTGTCGGGTCAGCCCCAGCATTTT. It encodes CASSQELSGQPQHF.

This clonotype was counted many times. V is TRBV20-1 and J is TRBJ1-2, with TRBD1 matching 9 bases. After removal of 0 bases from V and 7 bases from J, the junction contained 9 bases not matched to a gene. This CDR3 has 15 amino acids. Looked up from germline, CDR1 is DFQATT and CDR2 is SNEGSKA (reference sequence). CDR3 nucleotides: TGCAGTGCTAGAGATCCCAGGCGACAGGGGGGTGGCTACACCTTC. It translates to CSARDPRRQGGGYTF.

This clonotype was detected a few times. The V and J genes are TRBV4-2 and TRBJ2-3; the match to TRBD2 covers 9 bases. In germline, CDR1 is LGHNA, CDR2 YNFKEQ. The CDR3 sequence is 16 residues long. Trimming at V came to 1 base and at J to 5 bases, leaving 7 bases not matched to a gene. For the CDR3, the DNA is TGTGCCAGCAGCCAAGTGCTAGCGGGACGAAGAGATACGCAGTATTTT. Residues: CASSQVLAGRRDTQYF.

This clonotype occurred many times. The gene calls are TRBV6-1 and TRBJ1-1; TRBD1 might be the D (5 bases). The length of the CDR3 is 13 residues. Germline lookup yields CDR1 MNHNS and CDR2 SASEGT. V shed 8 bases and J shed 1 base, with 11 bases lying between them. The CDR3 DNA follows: TGTGCCAGCGGGATCAGGGAGAACACTGAAGCTTTCTTT. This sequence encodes CASGIRENTEAFF.

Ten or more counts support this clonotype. The CDR3: CASSPRPGAPYEQYF. The CDR3 nucleotides read TGTGCCAGCAGCCCTCGCCCCGGAGCCCCCTACGAGCAGTACTTC. This chain connects TRBV7-3 to TRBJ2-7, with D hard to call. The CDR3 is 15 amino acids. From germline, CDR1 is SGHTA and CDR2 FQGTGA. The V gene lost 5 bases and the J gene lost 2 bases, with 16 bases spanning the gap.

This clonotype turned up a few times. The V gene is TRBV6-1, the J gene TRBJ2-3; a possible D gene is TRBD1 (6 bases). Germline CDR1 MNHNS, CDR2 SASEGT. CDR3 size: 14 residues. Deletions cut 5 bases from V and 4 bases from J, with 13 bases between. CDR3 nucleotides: TGTGCCAGCAGTCCAGGGGTTGGTCCAGATACGCAGTATTTT. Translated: CASSPGVGPDTQYF.

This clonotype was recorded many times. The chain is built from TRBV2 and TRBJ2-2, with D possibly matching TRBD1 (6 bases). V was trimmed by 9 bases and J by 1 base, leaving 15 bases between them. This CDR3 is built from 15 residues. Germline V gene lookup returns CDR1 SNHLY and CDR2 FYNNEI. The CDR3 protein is CARRGETGNTGELFF. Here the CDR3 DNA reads TGTGCCAGAAGGGGAGAGACAGGGAACACCGGGGAGCTGTTTTTT. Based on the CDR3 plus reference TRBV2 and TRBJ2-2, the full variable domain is EPEVTQTPSHQVTQMGQEVILRCVPISNHLYFYWYRQILGQKVEFLVSFYNNEISEKSEIFDDQFSVERPDGSNFTLKIRSTKLEDSAMYFCARRGETGNTGELFFGEGSRLTVL.

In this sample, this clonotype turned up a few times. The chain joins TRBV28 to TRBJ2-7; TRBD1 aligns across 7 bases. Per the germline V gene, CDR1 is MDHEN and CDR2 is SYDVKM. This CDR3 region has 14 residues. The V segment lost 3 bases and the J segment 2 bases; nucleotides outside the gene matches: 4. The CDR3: CASSFETGPYEQYF. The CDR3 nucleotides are TGTGCCAGCAGTTTCGAGACAGGGCCCTACGAGCAGTACTTC.

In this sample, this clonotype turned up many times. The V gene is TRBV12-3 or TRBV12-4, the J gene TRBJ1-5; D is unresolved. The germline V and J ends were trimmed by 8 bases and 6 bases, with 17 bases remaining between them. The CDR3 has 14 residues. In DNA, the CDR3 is TGTGCCAGCTCGGAGGGCGGAGGAGGTCAGCCCCAGCATTTT. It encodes CASSEGGGGQPQHF.

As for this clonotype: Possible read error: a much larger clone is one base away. The CDR3 region is CASSSLAGSYERYF. The CDR3 coding sequence is TGTGCCAGCAGCTCCCTGGCGGGCTCCTACGAGCGGTACTTC. The V call is TRBV12-3 or TRBV12-4, the J call TRBJ2-7, with TRBD2 as a possible D gene (5 bases). The CDR3 has 14 amino acids.

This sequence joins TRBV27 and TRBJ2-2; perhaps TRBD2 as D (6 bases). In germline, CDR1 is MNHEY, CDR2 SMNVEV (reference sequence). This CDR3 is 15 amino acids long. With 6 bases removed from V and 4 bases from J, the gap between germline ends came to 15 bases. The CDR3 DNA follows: TGTGCCAGCAGACTTGGAGGGATGGGCACCGGGGAGCTGTTTTTT. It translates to CASRLGGMGTGELFF.

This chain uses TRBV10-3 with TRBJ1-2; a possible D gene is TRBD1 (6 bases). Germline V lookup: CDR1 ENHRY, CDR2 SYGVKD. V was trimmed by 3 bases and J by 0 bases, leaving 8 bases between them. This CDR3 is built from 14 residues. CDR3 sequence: CAISDRGANYGYTF. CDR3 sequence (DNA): TGTGCCATCAGTGATAGGGGGGCTAACTATGGCTACACCTTC.

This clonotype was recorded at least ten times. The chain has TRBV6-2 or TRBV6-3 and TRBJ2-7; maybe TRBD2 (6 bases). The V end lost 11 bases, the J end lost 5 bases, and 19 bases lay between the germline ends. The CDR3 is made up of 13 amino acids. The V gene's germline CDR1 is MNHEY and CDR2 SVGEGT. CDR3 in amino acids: CAVDGGIYHEQYF. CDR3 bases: TGTGCCGTGGATGGCGGGATTTACCACGAGCAGTACTTC.

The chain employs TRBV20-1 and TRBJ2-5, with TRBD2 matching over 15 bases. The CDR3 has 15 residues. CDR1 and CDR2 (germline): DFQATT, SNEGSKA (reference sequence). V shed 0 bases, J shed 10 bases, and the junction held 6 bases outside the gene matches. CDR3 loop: CSARDWTSGRVNQYF. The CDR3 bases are TGCAGTGCTAGAGATTGGACTAGCGGGAGGGTAAACCAGTACTTC.

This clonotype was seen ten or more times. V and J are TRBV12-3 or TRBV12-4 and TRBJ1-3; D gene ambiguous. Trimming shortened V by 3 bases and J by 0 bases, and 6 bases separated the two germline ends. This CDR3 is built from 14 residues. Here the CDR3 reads CASSLARSGNTIYF. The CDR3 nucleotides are TGTGCCAGCAGTTTGGCCCGCTCTGGAAACACCATATATTTT.

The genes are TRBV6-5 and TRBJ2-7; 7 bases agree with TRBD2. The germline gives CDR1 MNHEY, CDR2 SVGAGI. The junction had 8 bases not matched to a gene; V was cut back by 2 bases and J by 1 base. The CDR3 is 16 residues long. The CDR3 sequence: CASSYRSSGDSYEQYF. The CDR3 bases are TGTGCCAGCAGTTACCGCTCTAGCGGAGATTCCTACGAGCAGTACTTC.

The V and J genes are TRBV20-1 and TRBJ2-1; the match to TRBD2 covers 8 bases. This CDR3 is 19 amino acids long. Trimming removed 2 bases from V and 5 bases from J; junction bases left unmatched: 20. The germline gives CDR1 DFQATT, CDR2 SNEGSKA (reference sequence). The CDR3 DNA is TGCAGTGCTAGAACGAGTGGAGAACTAGCGGCGGCAACCGACAATGAGCAGTTCTTC. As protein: CSARTSGELAAATDNEQFF.

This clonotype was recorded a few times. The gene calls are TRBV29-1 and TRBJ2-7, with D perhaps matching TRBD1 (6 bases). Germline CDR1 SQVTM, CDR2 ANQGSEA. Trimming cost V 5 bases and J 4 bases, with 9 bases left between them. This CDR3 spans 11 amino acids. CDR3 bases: TGCAGCGTTTTCAGGGGATACGAGCAGTACTTC. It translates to CSVFRGYEQYF.

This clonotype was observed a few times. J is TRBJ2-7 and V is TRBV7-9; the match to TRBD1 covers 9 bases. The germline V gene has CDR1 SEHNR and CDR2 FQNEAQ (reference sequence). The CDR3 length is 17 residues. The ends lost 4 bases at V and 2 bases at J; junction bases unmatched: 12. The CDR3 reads CASSSGDRVQTPYEQYF. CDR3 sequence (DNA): TGTGCCAGCAGCTCAGGGGACAGGGTTCAAACACCCTACGAGCAGTACTTC.

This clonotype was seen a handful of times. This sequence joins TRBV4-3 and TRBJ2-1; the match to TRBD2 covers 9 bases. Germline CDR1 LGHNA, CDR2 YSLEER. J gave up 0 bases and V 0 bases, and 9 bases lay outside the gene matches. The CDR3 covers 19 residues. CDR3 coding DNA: TGCGCCAGCAGCCAAGACCCTCCTCGAGCGGGAGGCTCCTACAATGAGCAGTTCTTC. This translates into CASSQDPPRAGGSYNEQFF.

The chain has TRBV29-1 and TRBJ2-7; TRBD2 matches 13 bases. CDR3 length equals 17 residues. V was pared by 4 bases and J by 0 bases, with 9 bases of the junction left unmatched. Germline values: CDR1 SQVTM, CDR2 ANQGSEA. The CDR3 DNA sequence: TGCAGCGTTGTTGGGGGACTAGCGGGGCTGCGCTCCTACGAGCAGTACTTC. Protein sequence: CSVVGGLAGLRSYEQYF.

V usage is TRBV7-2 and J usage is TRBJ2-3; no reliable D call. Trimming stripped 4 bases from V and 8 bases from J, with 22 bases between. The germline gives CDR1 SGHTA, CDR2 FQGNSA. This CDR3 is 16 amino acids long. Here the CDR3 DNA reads TGTGCCAGCAGCTCAGACACCTTCCGTGCGGCCGGTACGCAGTATTTT. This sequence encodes CASSSDTFRAAGTQYF.

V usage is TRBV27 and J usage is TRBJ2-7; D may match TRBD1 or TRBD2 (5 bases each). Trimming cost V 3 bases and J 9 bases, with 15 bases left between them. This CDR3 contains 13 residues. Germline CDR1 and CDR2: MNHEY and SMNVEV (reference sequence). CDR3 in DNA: TGTGCCAGCAGTTTGACGGGGCAGAGGTGGCAGTACTTC. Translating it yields CASSLTGQRWQYF.

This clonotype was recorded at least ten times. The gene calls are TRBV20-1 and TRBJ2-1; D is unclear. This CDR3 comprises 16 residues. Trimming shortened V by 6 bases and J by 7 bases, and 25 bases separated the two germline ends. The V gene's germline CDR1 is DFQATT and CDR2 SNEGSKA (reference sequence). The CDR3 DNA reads TGCAGTGCCCGCGGTCCAGGACCCACTTCGTTTAATGAGCAGTTCTTC. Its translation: CSARGPGPTSFNEQFF.

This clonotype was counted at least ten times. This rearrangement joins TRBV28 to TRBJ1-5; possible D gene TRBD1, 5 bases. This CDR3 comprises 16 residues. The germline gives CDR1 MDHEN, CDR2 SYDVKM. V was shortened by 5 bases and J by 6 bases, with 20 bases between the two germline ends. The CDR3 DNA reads TGTGCCAGCAGTGTTGAGACAGTCTGGTACAGTCAGCCCCAGCATTTT. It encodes CASSVETVWYSQPQHF.

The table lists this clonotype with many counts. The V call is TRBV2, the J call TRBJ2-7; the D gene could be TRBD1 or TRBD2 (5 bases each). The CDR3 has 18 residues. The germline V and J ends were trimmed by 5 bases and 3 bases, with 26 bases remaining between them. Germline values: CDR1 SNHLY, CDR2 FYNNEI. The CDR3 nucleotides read TGTGCCAGCAGTCGCCCGGGGCACCCTAAAGTGGGGGACTACGAGCAGTACTTC. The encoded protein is CASSRPGHPKVGDYEQYF.

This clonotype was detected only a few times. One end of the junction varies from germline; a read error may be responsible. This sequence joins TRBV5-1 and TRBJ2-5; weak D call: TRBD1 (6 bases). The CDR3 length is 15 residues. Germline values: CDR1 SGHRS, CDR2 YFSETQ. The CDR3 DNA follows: TGCGCCAGCGGCTTGTACGGCAGGGGCACGGAGACCCAGTACTTC. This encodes CASGLYGRGTETQYF.

CDR3 coding DNA: TGTGCCAGCTCAAGAACGGGACTCGGCTACTACGAGCAGTACTTC. Its translation: CASSRTGLGYYEQYF. The gene calls are TRBV18 and TRBJ2-7, with D maybe TRBD2 (6 bases). The V gene's germline CDR1 is KGHSH and CDR2 LQKENI. V lost 5 bases and J 3 bases, leaving 17 bases between the germline ends. The CDR3 is 15 residues long.